What follows are 25 T cell receptor beta chains derived from one specimen sequenced in a study of CD8 T cells in Susac syndrome. Random hexamers were used to reverse transcribe the RNA input (roughly 0.5 to 1 ug). TCRdb processed the immunoSEQ multiplex PCR reads anew with MiXCR; each CDR3 protein has one entry. This repertoire shows fewer than 350,000 distinct CDR3 sequences, about 92% found once; its top ten account for less than 0.08%. Sequenced material: CD4+ T cells from PBMCs. These receptor sequences come from a human donor with multiple sclerosis.

The V and J genes are TRBV6-4 and TRBJ2-3; D perhaps matches TRBD2 (5 bases). Trimming took off 2 bases at V and 5 bases at J, with 5 bases between the two ends. The CDR3 covers 12 residues. Germline V gene lookup returns CDR1 MRHNA and CDR2 SNTAGT. The CDR3 is CASSDEGDTQYF. The CDR3 bases are TGTGCCAGCAGTGACGAGGGAGATACGCAGTATTTT.

This chain joins TRBV10-2 and TRBJ1-1, with D hard to call. The CDR3 covers 12 residues. V shed 3 bases and J shed 6 bases, with 8 bases lying between them. Germline assignment: CDR1 WSHSY and CDR2 SAAADI. CDR3 residues: CASSDPVAEAFF. In DNA form, the CDR3 reads TGCGCCAGCAGTGATCCGGTCGCTGAAGCTTTCTTT.

This clonotype is a singleton in its sample. V is TRBV7-8 and J is TRBJ1-1; no clear D. The CDR3 loop spans 16 amino acids. Trimming left V 4 bases short and J 0 bases short, with 15 bases between. CDR1 is SGHVS, CDR2 FQNEAQ, per germline. Written as DNA, the CDR3 is TGTGCCAGCAGCTCCCGGCAGGCTCTCATGAACACTGAAGCTTTCTTT. This encodes CASSSRQALMNTEAFF.

The V and J genes are TRBV19 and TRBJ2-5, with D possibly matching TRBD1 (5 bases). Trimming shortened V by 1 base and J by 3 bases, and 6 bases separated the two germline ends. Germline-derived CDR1 and CDR2 are LNHDA and SQIVND (reference sequence). The CDR3 extends over 13 amino acids. The CDR3 DNA reads as TGTGCCAGTAGTATAGCCAGGGAAGAGACCCAGTACTTC. Protein sequence: CASSIAREETQYF.

The J gene is TRBJ1-1, the V gene TRBV11-1; no clear D. The germline V gene encodes CDR1 SGHAT and CDR2 FQDESV (reference sequence). V lost 2 bases, J lost 6 bases, and 13 bases lay in between. There are 14 residues in the CDR3. CDR3 bases: TGTGCCAGCAGCTTAAACACCTATGGGGCTGAAGCTTTCTTT. Encoded protein: CASSLNTYGAEAFF.

V and J are TRBV29-1 and TRBJ1-2; 7 bases match TRBD1. The germline CDR1 and CDR2 sequences are SQVTM and ANQGSEA. Trimming removed 6 bases from V and 2 bases from J; junction bases left unmatched: 12. CDR3 length: 15 residues. CDR3 nucleotides: TGCAGCGTCTCGCCTAGAGCGGGACAGAACTATGGCTACACCTTC. This translates into CSVSPRAGQNYGYTF. Full variable domain (missing parts from reference TRBV29-1 and TRBJ1-2): SAVISQKPSRDICQRGTSLTIQCQVDSQVTMMFWYRQQPGQSLTLIATANQGSEATYESGFVIDKFPISRPNLTFSTLTVSNMSPEDSSIYLCSVSPRAGQNYGYTFGSGTRLTVV.

This clonotype was seen just once. This chain connects TRBV19 to TRBJ1-6; 8 bases are a match to TRBD1. This CDR3 spans 14 amino acids. Losses at the gene ends were 4 bases for V and 9 bases for J; bases not matched to a gene: 5. The germline CDR1 and CDR2 sequences are LNHDA and SQIVND (reference sequence). DNA of the CDR3: TGTGCCAGTAGTAAGGGGGACAGGTTTTCACCCCTCCACTTT. Residues: CASSKGDRFSPLHF.

This chain connects TRBV2 to TRBJ2-5, with 9 bases identical to TRBD1. CDR3 length: 14 residues. Germline CDR1 and CDR2: SNHLY and FYNNEI. V lost 8 bases and J lost 2; bases outside the gene matches: 6. CDR3 protein: CASADGTGQETQYF. The CDR3 region has the DNA TGTGCCAGCGCCGACGGGACAGGGCAAGAGACCCAGTACTTC.

V gene TRBV20-1 combines with J gene TRBJ2-1; D is possibly TRBD2 (6 bases). Trimming cost V 0 bases and J 1 base, with 10 bases left between them. This CDR3 region has 15 residues. Germline-derived CDR1 and CDR2 are DFQATT and SNEGSKA (reference sequence). DNA of the CDR3: TGCAGTGCTAGAGATCTGGGGACTTCCTACAATGAGCAGTTCTTC. It translates to CSARDLGTSYNEQFF.

CDR3 sequence (DNA): TGTGCCAGCAGAAATACGGTCGGAAACACCATATATTTT. This encodes CASRNTVGNTIYF. The rearrangement joins TRBV6-1 to TRBJ1-3; D not certain. The germline V and J ends were trimmed by 6 bases and 4 bases, with 10 bases remaining between them. The CDR3 sequence is 13 residues long. Germline-derived CDR1 and CDR2 are MNHNS and SASEGT.

This chain connects TRBV7-8 to TRBJ1-1, with a tentative D call TRBD1 (5 bases). From germline, CDR1 is SGHVS and CDR2 FQNEAQ. The CDR3 length is 13 residues. V was clipped by 5 bases and J by 4 bases, with 11 bases between them. The CDR3 DNA follows: TGTGCCAGCAGCCCAGGGAGAGGCACTGAAGCTTTCTTT. Amino acids: CASSPGRGTEAFF.

The chain has TRBV12-3 or TRBV12-4 and TRBJ1-1; D possibly corresponds to TRBD1 (5 bases). The V gene lost 7 bases and the J gene lost 2 bases, with 11 bases spanning the gap. The CDR3 spans 13 residues. The CDR3 DNA follows: TGTGCCAGCACCTTTAGGGGAAACACTGAAGCTTTCTTT. Translation gives CASTFRGNTEAFF.

The chain recombines TRBV9 with TRBJ2-6; a weak D match, TRBD1 (6 bases). The CDR3 runs 16 residues. V lost 3 bases to trimming and J lost 2 bases, with 12 bases between them. The germline V gene has CDR1 SGDLS and CDR2 YYNGEE. The DNA of the CDR3 is TGTGCCAGCAGCGCAACCAGGGGTGCTGGGGCCAACGTCCTGACTTTC. It is translated as CASSATRGAGANVLTF.

Only a few counts were recorded for this clonotype. The rearrangement uses TRBV30 and TRBJ2-7, with D perhaps TRBD2 (6 bases). V was shortened by 5 bases and J by 2 bases, with 13 bases between the two germline ends. The CDR3 spans 13 residues. In germline, CDR1 is GTSNPN, CDR2 SVGIG (reference sequence). CDR3 coding DNA: TGTGCCTGGTCGGGACTGGGGCCCTACGAGCAGTACTTC. This codes for CAWSGLGPYEQYF.

To note about this clonotype: The junction differs from germline at one of its ends, possibly a read error. The chain employs TRBV12-3 or TRBV12-4 and TRBJ2-7; D could derive from TRBD1 or TRBD2 (5 bases each). This CDR3 is built from 16 residues. In DNA form, the CDR3 reads TGTGCCAGCAGTTTAGCGGGGGTGGGTGTAGGCCACGAACAGTACTTC. Amino acid sequence: CASSLAGVGVGHEQYF.

The V gene is TRBV12-3 or TRBV12-4, the J gene TRBJ1-5, with 7 bases aligning to TRBD1. The ends lost 6 bases at V and 11 bases at J; junction bases unmatched: 19. This CDR3 is 16 amino acids long. In DNA, the CDR3 is TGTGCCAGCAGCCCATCGACAGGGCCCCGAGAAAAGGCCCAGCATTTT. Its translation is CASSPSTGPREKAQHF.

This clonotype was observed once. The chain uses TRBV5-6 and TRBJ2-7, with D perhaps matching TRBD1 (6 bases). V dropped 5 bases and J dropped 1 base, with 13 bases sitting between them. CDR3 length equals 14 residues. From germline, CDR1 is SGHDT and CDR2 YYEEEE. CDR3 bases: TGTGCCAGCAGGGCCGCAGGGGTGTCCTACGAGCAGTACTTC. Amino acid sequence: CASRAAGVSYEQYF.

The chain uses TRBV7-2 and TRBJ1-5; D gene uncertain. Looked up from germline, CDR1 is SGHTA and CDR2 is FQGNSA. Trimming left V 3 bases short and J 3 bases short, with 9 bases between. The CDR3 length is 14 residues. CDR3 nucleotides: TGTGCCAGCAGCTTTTCAAGAGACAATCAGCCCCAGCATTTT. It translates to CASSFSRDNQPQHF.

The chain recombines TRBV5-1 with TRBJ1-1; 8 nucleotides line up with TRBD1. The CDR3 loop spans 13 amino acids. V lost 9 bases to trimming and J lost 4 bases; unmatched junction nucleotides: 8. Germline CDR1 reads SGHRS; CDR2 reads YFSETQ. The CDR3 spells CATRQGLSTEAFF. The CDR3 bases are TGCGCCACCAGACAGGGGCTAAGCACTGAAGCTTTCTTT.

The rearrangement joins TRBV23-1 to TRBJ2-5; 7 nucleotides match TRBD2. TRBV23-1 is reported as an ORF; its role is uncertain. This CDR3 is built from 16 residues. V shed 0 bases and J 1 base; nucleotides not matched to a gene: 5. CDR3 sequence: CASSQSAGEGQETQYF. The CDR3 DNA sequence: TGCGCCAGCAGTCAATCTGCGGGAGAAGGCCAAGAGACCCAGTACTTC.

DNA for the CDR3: TGCAGCGTTCGGGGGGAGCGGGGTCCGTCCTCCTACGAGCAGTACTTC. This codes for CSVRGERGPSSYEQYF. The V call is TRBV29-1, the J call TRBJ2-7; 7 bases are a match to TRBD2. Looked up from germline, CDR1 is SQVTM and CDR2 is ANQGSEA. The CDR3 totals 16 residues. Germline trimming cut 5 bases from V and 0 bases from J; bases unmatched to any gene: 13.

This chain links TRBV3-1 with TRBJ2-3, with D perhaps TRBD1 (6 bases). Germline CDR1 LGHDT, CDR2 YNNKEL (reference sequence). V shed 3 bases and J shed 4 bases, with 11 bases lying between them. There are 14 residues in the CDR3. CDR3: CASSHRGVADTQYF. The CDR3 coding sequence is TGTGCCAGCAGCCACAGGGGAGTGGCAGATACGCAGTATTTT.

The chain uses TRBV19 and TRBJ1-4, with 7 bases aligning to TRBD1. J gave up 4 bases and V 6 bases, and 8 bases lay outside the gene matches. The CDR3 is 15 residues long. Per germline, CDR1 LNHDA and CDR2 SQIVND (reference sequence). The CDR3 here is CASRAGTEINEKLFF. The CDR3 nucleotides read TGTGCCAGTAGGGCCGGGACAGAGATTAATGAAAAACTGTTTTTT.

V usage is TRBV18 and J usage is TRBJ1-1, with 7 nucleotides matching TRBD1. This CDR3 region has 14 residues. CDR1 KGHSH and CDR2 LQKENI come from the germline V gene. V trimming: 3 bases; J trimming: 7 bases; junction bases outside the gene matches: 8. CDR3 residues: CASSPPPGTDEAFF. The CDR3 DNA reads as TGTGCCAGCTCACCGCCCCCCGGGACAGATGAAGCTTTCTTT.

The chain has TRBV6-5 and TRBJ2-7; no clear D. Germline-derived CDR1 and CDR2 are MNHEY and SVGAGI. The CDR3 contains 14 residues. The V and J ends lost 0 bases and 6 bases respectively, with 12 bases between them. The CDR3 region has the DNA TGTGCCAGCAGTTACTCGAAGCCCCCGTCCGAGCAGTACTTC. It specifies CASSYSKPPSEQYF.